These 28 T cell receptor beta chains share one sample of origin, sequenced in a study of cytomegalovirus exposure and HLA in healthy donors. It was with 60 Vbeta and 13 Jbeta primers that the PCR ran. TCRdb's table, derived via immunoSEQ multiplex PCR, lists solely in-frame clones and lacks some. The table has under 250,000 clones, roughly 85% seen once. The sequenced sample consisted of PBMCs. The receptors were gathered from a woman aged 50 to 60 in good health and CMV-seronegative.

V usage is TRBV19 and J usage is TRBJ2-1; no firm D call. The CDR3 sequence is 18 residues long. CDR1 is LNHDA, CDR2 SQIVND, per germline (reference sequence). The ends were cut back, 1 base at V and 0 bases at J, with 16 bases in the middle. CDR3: CASSIGLKSGSSYNEQFF. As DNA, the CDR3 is TGTGCCAGTAGTATAGGCCTGAAGTCAGGTAGCTCCTACAATGAGCAGTTCTTC.

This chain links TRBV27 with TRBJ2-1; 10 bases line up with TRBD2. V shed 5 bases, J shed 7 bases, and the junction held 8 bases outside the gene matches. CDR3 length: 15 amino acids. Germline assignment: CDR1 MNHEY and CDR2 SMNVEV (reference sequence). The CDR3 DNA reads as TGTGCCAGCAGTCGGACTAGCGGAGACGGGAATGAGCAGTTCTTC. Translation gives CASSRTSGDGNEQFF.

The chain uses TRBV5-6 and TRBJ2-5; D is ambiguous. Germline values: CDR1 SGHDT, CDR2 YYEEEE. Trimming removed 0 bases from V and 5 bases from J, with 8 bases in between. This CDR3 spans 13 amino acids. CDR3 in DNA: TGTGCCAGCAGCTTGGGACATACGGAGACCCAGTACTTC. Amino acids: CASSLGHTETQYF.

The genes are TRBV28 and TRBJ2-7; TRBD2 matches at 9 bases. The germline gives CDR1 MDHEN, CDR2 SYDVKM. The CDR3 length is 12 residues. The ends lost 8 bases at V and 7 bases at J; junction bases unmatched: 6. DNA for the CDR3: TGTGCCAGCCGTGGGGCGGGAGGGGAGCAGTACTTC. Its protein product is CASRGAGGEQYF.

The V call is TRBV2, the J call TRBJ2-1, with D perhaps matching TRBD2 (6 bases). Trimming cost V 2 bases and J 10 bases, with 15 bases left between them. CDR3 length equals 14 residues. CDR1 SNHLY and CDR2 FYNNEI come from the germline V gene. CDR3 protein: CASSEILAPGEQFF. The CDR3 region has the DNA TGTGCCAGCAGTGAAATACTAGCCCCTGGGGAGCAGTTCTTC.

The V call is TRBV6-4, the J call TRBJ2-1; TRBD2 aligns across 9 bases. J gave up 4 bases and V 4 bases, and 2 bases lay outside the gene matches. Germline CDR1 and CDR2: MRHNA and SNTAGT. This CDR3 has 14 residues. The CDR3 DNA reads TGTGCCAGCAGTGTAGCGGGGGATTACAATGAGCAGTTCTTC. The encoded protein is CASSVAGDYNEQFF.

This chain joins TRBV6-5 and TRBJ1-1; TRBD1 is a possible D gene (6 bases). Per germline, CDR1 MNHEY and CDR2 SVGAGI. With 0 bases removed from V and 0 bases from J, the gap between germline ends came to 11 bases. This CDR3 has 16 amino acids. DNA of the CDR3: TGTGCCAGCAGTTACTCGAATAGGGGGATGAACACTGAAGCTTTCTTT. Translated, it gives CASSYSNRGMNTEAFF.

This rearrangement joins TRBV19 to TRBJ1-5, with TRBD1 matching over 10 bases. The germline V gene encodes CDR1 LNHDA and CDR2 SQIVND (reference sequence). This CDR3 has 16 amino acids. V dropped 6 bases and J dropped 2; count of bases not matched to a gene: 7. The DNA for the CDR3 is TGTGCCAGTAGCCCCGGGACAGGGGTCCGCAATCAGCCCCAGCATTTT. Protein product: CASSPGTGVRNQPQHF.

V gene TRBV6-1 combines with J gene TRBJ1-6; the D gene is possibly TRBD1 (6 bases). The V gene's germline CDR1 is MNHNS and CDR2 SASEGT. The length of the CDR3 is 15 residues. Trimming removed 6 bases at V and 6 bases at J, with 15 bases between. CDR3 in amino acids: CASRSDRLINSPLHF. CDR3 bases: TGTGCCAGCAGGTCGGACAGACTAATTAATTCACCCCTCCACTTT.

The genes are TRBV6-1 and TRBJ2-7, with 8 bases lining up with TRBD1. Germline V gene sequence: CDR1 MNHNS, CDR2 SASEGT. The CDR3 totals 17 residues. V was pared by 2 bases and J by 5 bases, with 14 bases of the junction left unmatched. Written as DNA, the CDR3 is TGTGCCAGCAGTGAATACGCGGGTCAGGGGGCTCGGAACGAGCAGTACTTC. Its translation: CASSEYAGQGARNEQYF.

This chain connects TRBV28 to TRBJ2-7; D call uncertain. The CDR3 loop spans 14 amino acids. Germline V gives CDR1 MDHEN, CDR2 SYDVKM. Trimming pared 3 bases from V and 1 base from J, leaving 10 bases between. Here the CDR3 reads CASSLGRNSYEQYF. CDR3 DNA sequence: TGTGCCAGCAGTTTGGGCCGAAATTCCTACGAGCAGTACTTC.

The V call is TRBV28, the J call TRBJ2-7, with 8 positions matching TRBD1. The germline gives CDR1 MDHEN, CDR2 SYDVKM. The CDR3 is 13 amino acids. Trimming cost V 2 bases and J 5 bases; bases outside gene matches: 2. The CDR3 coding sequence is TGTGCCAGCAGTTTAGGACAGGGTGACGAGCAGTACTTC. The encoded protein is CASSLGQGDEQYF.

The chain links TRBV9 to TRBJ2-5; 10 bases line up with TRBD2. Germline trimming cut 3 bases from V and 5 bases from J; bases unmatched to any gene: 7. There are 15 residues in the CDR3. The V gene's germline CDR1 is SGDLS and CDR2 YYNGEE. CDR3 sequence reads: CASSAGTSDAETQYF. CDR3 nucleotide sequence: TGTGCCAGCAGCGCCGGGACTAGCGACGCGGAGACCCAGTACTTC.

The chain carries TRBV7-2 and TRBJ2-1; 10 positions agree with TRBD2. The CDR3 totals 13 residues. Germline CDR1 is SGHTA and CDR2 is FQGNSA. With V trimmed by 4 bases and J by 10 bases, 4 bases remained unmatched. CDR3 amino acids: CASSSWTSGEQFF. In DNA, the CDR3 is TGTGCCAGCAGCTCATGGACTAGCGGAGAGCAGTTCTTC.

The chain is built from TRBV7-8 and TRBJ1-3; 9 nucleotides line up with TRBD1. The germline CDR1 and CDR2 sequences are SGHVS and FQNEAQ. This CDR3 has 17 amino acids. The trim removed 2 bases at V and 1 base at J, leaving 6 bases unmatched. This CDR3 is CASSLWTGAGSGNTIYF. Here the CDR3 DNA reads TGTGCCAGCAGCTTATGGACAGGGGCTGGTTCTGGAAACACCATATATTTT.

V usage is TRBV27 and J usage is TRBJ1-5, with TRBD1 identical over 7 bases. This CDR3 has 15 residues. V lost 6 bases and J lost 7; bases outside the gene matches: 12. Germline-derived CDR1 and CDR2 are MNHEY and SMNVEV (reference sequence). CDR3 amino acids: CASRELGTVGQPQHF. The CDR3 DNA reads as TGTGCCAGCAGGGAACTCGGGACAGTGGGGCAGCCCCAGCATTTT.

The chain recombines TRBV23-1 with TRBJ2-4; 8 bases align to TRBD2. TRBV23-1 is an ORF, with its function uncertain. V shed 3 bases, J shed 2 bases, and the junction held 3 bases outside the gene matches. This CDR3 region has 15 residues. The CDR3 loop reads CASSHQREPKNIQYF. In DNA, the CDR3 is TGCGCCAGCAGTCACCAGCGGGAGCCCAAAAACATTCAGTACTTC.

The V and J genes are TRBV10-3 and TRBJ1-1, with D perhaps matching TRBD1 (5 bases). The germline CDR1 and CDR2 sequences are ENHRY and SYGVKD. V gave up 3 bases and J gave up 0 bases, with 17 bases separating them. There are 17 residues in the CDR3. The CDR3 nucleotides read TGTGCCATCAGTGAAAGCGTCTCAGGGCCTATGAACACTGAAGCTTTCTTT. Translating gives CAISESVSGPMNTEAFF.

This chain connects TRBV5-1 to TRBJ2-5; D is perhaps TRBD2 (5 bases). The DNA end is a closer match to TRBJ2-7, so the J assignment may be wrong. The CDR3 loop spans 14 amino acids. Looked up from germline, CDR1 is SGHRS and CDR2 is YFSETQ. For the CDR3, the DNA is TGCGCCAGCAGCCCAAGCCCCCCGGGGTACGAGCAGTACTTC. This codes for CASSPSPPGYEQYF.

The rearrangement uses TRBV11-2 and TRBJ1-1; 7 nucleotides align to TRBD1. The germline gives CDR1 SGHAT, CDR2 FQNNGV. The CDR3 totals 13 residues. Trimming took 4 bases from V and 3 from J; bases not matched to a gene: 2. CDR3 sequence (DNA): TGTGCCAGCAGCTGGGACAGAGACACTGAAGCTTTCTTT. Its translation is CASSWDRDTEAFF.

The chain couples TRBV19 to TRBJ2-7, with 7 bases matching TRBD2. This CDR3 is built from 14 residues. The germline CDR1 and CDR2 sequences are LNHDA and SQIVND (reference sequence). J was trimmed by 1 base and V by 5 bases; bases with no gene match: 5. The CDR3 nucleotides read TGTGCCAGTAGTTCTGGGCGGGGGTCCTACGAGCAGTACTTC. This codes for CASSSGRGSYEQYF. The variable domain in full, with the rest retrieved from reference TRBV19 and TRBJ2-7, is DGGITQSPKYLFRKEGQNVTLSCEQNLNHDAMYWYRQDPGQGLRLIYYSQIVNDFQKGDIAEGYSVSREKKESFPLTVTSAQKNPTAFYLCASSSGRGSYEQYFGPGTRLTVT.

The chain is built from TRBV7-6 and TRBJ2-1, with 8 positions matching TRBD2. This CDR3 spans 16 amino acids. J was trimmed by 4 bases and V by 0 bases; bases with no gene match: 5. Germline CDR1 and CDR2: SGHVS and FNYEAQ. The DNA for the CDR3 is TGTGCCAGCAGCTTAGCGGCTAGCGGGTTATACAATGAGCAGTTCTTC. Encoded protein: CASSLAASGLYNEQFF.

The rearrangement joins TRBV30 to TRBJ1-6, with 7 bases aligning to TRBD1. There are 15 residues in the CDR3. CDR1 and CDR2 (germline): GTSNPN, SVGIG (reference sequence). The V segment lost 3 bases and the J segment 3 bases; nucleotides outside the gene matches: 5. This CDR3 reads CAWRQGPNYNSPLHF. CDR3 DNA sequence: TGTGCCTGGAGACAGGGGCCTAACTATAATTCACCCCTCCACTTT.

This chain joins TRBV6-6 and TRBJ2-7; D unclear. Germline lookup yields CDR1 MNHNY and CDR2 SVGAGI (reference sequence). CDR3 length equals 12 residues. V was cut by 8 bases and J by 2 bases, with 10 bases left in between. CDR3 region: CASVGTAYEQYF. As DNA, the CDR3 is TGTGCCAGCGTGGGCACTGCCTACGAGCAGTACTTC.

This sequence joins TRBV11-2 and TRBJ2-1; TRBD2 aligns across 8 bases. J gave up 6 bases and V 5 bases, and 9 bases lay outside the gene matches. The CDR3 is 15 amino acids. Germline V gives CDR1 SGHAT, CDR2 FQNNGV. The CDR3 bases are TGTGCCAGCAGCGGGAGCGGGAGAACCAGCAATGAGCAGTTCTTC. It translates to CASSGSGRTSNEQFF.

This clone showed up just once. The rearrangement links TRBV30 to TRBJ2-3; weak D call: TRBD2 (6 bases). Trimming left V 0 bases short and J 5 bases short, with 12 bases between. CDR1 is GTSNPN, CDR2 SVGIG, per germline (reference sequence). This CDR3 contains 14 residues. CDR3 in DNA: TGTGCCTGGAGTGTCGGAGGGCCCGGAGATACGCAGTATTTT. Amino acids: CAWSVGGPGDTQYF.

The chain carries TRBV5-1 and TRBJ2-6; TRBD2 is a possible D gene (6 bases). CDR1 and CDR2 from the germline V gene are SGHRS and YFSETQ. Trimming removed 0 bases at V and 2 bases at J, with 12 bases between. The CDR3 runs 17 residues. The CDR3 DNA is TGCGCCAGCAGCTTGGCAGCGGGTAGGCCTGGGGCCAACGTCCTGACTTTC. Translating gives CASSLAAGRPGANVLTF.

CDR3 sequence reads: CASSESPGRNYGYTF. As DNA, the CDR3 is TGTGCCAGCAGTGAAAGCCCAGGAAGGAACTATGGCTACACCTTC. This rearrangement joins TRBV2 to TRBJ1-2, with D uncertain. Germline values: CDR1 SNHLY, CDR2 FYNNEI. The CDR3 sequence is 15 residues long. The V and J ends lost 2 bases and 2 bases respectively, with 12 bases between them. The entire variable domain, with the rest obtained from reference TRBV2 and TRBJ1-2, is as follows: EPEVTQTPSHQVTQMGQEVILRCVPISNHLYFYWYRQILGQKVEFLVSFYNNEISEKSEIFDDQFSVERPDGSNFTLKIRSTKLEDSAMYFCASSESPGRNYGYTFGSGTRLTVV.